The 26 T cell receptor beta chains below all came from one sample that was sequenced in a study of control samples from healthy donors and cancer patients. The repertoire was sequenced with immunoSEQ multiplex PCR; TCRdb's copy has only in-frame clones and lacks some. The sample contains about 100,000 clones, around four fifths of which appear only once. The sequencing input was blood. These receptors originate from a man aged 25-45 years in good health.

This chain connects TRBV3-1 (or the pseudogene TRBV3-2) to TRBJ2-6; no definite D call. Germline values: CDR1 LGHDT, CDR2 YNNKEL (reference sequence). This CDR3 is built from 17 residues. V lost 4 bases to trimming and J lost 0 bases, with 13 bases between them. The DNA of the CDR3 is TGTGCCAGCAGCCGTGATCCTACTCCCTCTGGGGCCAACGTCCTGACTTTC. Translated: CASSRDPTPSGANVLTF.

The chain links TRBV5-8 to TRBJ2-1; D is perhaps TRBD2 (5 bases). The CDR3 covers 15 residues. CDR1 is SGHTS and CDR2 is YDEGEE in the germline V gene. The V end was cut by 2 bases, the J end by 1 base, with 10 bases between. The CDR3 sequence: CASSFRGSSYNEQFF. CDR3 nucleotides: TGTGCCAGCAGCTTTCGGGGTTCGTCCTACAATGAGCAGTTCTTC.

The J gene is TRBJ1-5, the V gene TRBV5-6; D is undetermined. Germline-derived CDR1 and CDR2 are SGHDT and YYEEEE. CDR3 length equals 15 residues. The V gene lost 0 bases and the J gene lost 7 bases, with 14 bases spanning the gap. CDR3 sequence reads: CASSLGSGSGQPQHF. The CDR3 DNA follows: TGTGCCAGCAGCTTGGGATCGGGTTCTGGGCAGCCCCAGCATTTT. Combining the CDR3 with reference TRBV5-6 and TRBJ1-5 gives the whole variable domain DAGVTQSPTHLIKTRGQQVTLRCSPKSGHDTVSWYQQALGQGPQFIFQYYEEEERQRGNFPDRFSGHQFPNYSSELNVNALLLGDSALYLCASSLGSGSGQPQHFGDGTRLSIL.

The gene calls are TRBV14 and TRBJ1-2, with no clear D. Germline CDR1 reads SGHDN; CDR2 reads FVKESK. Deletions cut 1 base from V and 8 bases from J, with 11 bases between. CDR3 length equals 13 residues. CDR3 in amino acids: CASSQGWVRGYTF. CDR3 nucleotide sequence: TGTGCCAGCAGCCAAGGATGGGTTCGCGGCTACACCTTC. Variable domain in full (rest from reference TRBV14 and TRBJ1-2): EAGVTQFPSHSVIEKGQTVTLRCDPISGHDNLYWYRRVMGKEIKFLLHFVKESKQDESGMPNNRFLAERTGGTYSTLKVQPAELEDSGVYFCASSQGWVRGYTFGSGTRLTVV.

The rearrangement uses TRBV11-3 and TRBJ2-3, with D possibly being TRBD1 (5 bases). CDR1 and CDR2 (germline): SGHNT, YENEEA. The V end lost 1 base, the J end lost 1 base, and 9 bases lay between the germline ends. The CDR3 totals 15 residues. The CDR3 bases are TGTGCCAGCAGCTTAGGGGGCCACGGCACAGATACGCAGTATTTT. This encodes CASSLGGHGTDTQYF.

CDR3 in DNA: TGTGCCAGCAGCCCCGTGGGGGGGGTAAGAAACACCATATATTTT. Amino acid sequence: CASSPVGGVRNTIYF. V is TRBV2 and J is TRBJ1-3; perhaps TRBD1 as D (5 bases). Germline V gives CDR1 SNHLY, CDR2 FYNNEI. The V gene lost 6 bases and the J gene lost 5 bases, with 17 bases spanning the gap. CDR3 length: 15 residues.

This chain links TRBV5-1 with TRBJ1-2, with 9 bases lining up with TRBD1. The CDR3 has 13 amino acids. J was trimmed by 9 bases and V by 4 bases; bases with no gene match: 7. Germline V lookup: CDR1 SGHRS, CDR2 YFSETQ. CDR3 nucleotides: TGCGCCAGCAGCCCCGGACAGGGGTTCAGCTACACCTTC. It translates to CASSPGQGFSYTF. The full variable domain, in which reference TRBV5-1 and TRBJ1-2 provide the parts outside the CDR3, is KAGVTQTPRYLIKTRGQQVTLSCSPISGHRSVSWYQQTPGQGLQFLFEYFSETQRNKGNFPGRFSGRQFSNSRSEMNVSTLELGDSALYLCASSPGQGFSYTFGSGTRLTVV.

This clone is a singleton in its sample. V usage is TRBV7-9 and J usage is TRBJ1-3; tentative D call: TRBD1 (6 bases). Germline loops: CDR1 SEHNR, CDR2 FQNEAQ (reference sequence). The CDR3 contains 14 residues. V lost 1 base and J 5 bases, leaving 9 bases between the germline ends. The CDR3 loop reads CASSLGDNRNTIYF. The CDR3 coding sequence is TGTGCCAGCAGCTTAGGGGACAACCGAAACACCATATATTTT.

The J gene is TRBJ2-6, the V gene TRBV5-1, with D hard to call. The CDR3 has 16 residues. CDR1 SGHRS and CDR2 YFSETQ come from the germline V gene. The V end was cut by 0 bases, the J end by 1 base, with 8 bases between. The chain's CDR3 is CASSLVGASGANVLTF. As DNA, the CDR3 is TGCGCCAGCAGCTTGGTGGGTGCGTCTGGGGCCAACGTCCTGACTTTC.

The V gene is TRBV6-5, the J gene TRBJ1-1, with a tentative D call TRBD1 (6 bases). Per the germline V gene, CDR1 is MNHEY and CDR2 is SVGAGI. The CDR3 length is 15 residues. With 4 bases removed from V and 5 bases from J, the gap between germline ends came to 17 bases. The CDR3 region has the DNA TGTGCCAGCAGTTTTCGGGGGGGCGCAGGGACTGAAGCTTTCTTT. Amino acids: CASSFRGGAGTEAFF.

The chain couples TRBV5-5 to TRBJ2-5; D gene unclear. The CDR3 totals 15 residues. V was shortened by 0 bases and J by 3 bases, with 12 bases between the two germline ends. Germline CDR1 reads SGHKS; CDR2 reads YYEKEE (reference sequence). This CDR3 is CASSLEVAVKETQYF. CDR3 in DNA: TGTGCCAGCAGCTTGGAGGTGGCGGTGAAAGAGACCCAGTACTTC.

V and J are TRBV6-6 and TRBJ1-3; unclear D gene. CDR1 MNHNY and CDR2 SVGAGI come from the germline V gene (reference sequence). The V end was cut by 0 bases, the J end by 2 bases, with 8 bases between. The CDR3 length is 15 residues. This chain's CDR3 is CASSYSPEAGNTIYF. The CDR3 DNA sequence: TGTGCCAGCAGTTACTCGCCAGAAGCTGGAAACACCATATATTTT.

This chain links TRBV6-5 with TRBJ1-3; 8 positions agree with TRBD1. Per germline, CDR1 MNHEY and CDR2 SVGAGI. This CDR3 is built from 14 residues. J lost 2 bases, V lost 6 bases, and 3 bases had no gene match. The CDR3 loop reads CASSRTGPGNTIYF. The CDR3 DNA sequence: TGTGCCAGCAGCCGGACAGGGCCTGGAAACACCATATATTTT.

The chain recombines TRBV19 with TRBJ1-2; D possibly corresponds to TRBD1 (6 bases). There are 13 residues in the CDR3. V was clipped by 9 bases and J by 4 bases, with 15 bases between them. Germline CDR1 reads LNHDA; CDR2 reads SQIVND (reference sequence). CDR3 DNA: TGTGCCAGCTTCAGCGACAGGCTCTATGGCTACACCTTC. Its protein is CASFSDRLYGYTF.

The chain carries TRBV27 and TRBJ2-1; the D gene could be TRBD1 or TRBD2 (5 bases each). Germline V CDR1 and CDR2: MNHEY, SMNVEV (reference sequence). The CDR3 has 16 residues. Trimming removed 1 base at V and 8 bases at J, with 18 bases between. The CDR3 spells CASSLFFRSREHEQFF. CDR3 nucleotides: TGTGCCAGCAGTTTATTTTTCCGGAGCAGGGAGCATGAGCAGTTCTTC.

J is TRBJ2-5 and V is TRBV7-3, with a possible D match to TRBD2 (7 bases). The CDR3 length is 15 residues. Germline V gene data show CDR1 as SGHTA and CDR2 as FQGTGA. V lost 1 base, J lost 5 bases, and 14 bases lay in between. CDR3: CASSLKGGAGETQYF. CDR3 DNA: TGTGCCAGCAGCTTAAAAGGGGGGGCTGGCGAGACCCAGTACTTC. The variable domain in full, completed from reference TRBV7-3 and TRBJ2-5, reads GAGVSQTPSNKVTEKGKYVELRCDPISGHTALYWYRQSLGQGPEFLIYFQGTGAADDSGLPNDRFFAVRPEGSVSTLKIQRTERGDSAVYLCASSLKGGAGETQYFGPGTRLLVL.

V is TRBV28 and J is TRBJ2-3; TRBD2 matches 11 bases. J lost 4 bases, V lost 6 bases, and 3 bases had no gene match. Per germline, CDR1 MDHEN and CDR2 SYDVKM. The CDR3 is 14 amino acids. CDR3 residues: CASSLAGGSDTQYF. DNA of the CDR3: TGTGCCAGCAGCCTAGCGGGGGGCTCAGATACGCAGTATTTT.

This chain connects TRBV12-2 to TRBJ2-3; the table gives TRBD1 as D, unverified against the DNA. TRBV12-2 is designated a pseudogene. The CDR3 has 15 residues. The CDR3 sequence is CASRLATGGTDTQYF. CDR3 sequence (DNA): TGTGCAAGTCGCTTAGCGACAGGGGGCACAGATACGCAGTATTTT.

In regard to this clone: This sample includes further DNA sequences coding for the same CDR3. CDR3 DNA: TGTGCCAGCAGCTCTAGCGGAAACACAGATACGCAGTATTTT. Protein: CASSSSGNTDTQYF. The chain couples TRBV7-9 to TRBJ2-3; 7 nucleotides line up with TRBD2. The CDR3 has 14 residues. Germline V gene data show CDR1 as SEHNR and CDR2 as FQNEAQ (reference sequence). Unmatched junction bases numbered 3, after V lost 4 bases and J lost 2 bases.

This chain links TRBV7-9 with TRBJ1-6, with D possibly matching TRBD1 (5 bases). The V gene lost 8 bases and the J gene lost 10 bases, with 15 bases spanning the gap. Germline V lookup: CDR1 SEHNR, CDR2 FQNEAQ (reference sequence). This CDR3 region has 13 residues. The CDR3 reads CASGRTRVSPLHF. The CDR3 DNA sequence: TGTGCCAGCGGTAGGACAAGGGTATCACCCCTCCACTTT.

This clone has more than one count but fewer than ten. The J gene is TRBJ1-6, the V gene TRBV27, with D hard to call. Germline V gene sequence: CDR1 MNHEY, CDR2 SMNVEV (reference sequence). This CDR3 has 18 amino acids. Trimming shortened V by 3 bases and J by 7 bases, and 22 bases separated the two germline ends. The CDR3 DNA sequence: TGTGCCAGCAGTTTCTCCGTTCAGGCCGCTCTTCGGAATTCACCCCTCCACTTT. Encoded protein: CASSFSVQAALRNSPLHF.

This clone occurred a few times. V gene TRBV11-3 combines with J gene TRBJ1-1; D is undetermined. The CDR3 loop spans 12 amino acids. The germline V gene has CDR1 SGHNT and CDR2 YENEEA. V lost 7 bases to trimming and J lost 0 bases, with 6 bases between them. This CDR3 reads CASNTVNTEAFF. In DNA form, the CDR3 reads TGTGCCAGCAACACAGTGAACACTGAAGCTTTCTTT.

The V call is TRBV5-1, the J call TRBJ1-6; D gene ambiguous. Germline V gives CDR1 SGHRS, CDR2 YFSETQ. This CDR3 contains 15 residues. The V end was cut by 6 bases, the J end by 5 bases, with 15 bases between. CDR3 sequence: CASKAAGFDNSPLHF. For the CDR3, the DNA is TGCGCCAGCAAGGCGGCTGGCTTTGATAATTCACCCCTCCACTTT.

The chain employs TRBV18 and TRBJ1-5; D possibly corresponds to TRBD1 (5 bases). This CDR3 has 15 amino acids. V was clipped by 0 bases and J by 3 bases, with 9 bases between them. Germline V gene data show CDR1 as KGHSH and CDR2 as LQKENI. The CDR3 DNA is TGTGCCAGCTCACCACCTGGGGGGAACAATCAGCCCCAGCATTTT. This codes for CASSPPGGNNQPQHF.

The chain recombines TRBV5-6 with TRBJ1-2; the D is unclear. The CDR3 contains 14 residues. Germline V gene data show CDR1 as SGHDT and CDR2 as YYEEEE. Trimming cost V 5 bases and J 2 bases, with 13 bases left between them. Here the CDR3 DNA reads TGTGCCAGCAGGGTTGCAGGTCCAAACTATGGCTACACCTTC. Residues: CASRVAGPNYGYTF.

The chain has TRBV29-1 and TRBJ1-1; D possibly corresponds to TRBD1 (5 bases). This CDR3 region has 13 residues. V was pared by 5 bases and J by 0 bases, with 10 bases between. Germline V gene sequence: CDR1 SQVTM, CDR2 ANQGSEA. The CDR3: CSVNQGMNTEAFF. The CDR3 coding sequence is TGCAGCGTTAACCAGGGAATGAACACTGAAGCTTTCTTT.